These 27 T cell receptor beta chains originate from one sample sequenced in a study of CD8 T cells in ankylosing spondylitis. TCRdb ran MiXCR on the 5' RACE reads and lists one entry per CDR3 protein. The sample consists of around 300,000 distinct CDR3 sequences, less than 25% of them appearing once. The sample was blood, either unsorted or a sorted T cell fraction (not recorded which). The receptors come from a female donor with ankylosing spondylitis or in good health (not recorded which).

This clonotype was seen ten or more times. The rearrangement joins TRBV4-3 to TRBJ1-1; 8 nucleotides match TRBD1. The CDR3 is made up of 17 amino acids. CDR1 and CDR2 (germline): LGHNA, YSLEER. V shed 0 bases, J shed 1 base, and the junction held 7 bases outside the gene matches. In DNA form, the CDR3 reads TGCGCCAGCAGCCAAGATCCTCCAGGGGGCAGGAACACTGAAGCTTTCTTT. Translation: CASSQDPPGGRNTEAFF.

This clonotype was seen more than once but under ten times. The chain links TRBV7-8 to TRBJ2-7; the D gene is possibly TRBD1 (6 bases). CDR3 size: 14 residues. V was clipped by 5 bases and J by 2 bases, with 13 bases between them. CDR1 is SGHVS and CDR2 is FQNEAQ in the germline V gene. CDR3 sequence (DNA): TGTGCCAGCAGCACTAGGACAGCCGCCTACGAGCAGTACTTC. This gives the protein CASSTRTAAYEQYF.

V and J are TRBV30 and TRBJ1-1, with D unclear. The CDR3 extends over 13 amino acids. Trimming took 1 base from V and 0 from J, leaving 6 bases between them. Per germline, CDR1 GTSNPN and CDR2 SVGIG (reference sequence). The CDR3 loop reads CAWSGTLNTEAFF. CDR3 DNA: TGTGCCTGGAGTGGTACCTTGAACACTGAAGCTTTCTTT.

The chain recombines TRBV11-1 with TRBJ2-3; D unclear. Per the germline V gene, CDR1 is SGHAT and CDR2 is FQDESV (reference sequence). The V end was cut by 2 bases, the J end by 5 bases, with 11 bases between. The CDR3 is 14 residues long. Written as DNA, the CDR3 is TGTGCCAGCAGCTTAAGTACGGTTATAGATACGCAGTATTTT. Its translation: CASSLSTVIDTQYF.

This clonotype has just a few counts. This chain links TRBV25-1 with TRBJ1-2; the D is unclear. Germline CDR1 reads MGHDK; CDR2 reads SYGVNS. Between the trimmed V and J ends, which lost 2 bases and 9 bases, there was a span of 13 bases. The CDR3 is made up of 13 amino acids. The CDR3, as DNA: TGTGCCAGCAGTGAAGAACCGGGATATAGCTACACCTTC. Translating gives CASSEEPGYSYTF.

This clonotype has only a few counts. The chain couples TRBV7-2 to TRBJ2-2; D uncertain. The germline V gene encodes CDR1 SGHTA and CDR2 FQGNSA. The ends were cut back, 1 base at V and 4 bases at J, with 13 bases in the middle. This CDR3 region has 16 residues. Here the CDR3 reads CASSLVMGWSTGELFF. The CDR3 DNA reads as TGTGCCAGCAGCTTAGTGATGGGGTGGAGCACCGGGGAGCTGTTTTTT. Supplemented by reference TRBV7-2 and TRBJ2-2, the full variable domain reads GAGVSQSPSNKVTEKGKDVELRCDPISGHTALYWYRQSLGQGLEFLIYFQGNSAPDKSGLPSDRFSAERTGGSVSTLTIQRTQQEDSAVYLCASSLVMGWSTGELFFGEGSRLTVL.

The chain employs TRBV6-2 or TRBV6-3 and TRBJ2-7, with a tentative D call TRBD1 (6 bases). The germline V gene encodes CDR1 MNHEY and CDR2 SVGEGT. Trimming cost V 0 bases and J 3 bases, with 9 bases left between them. This CDR3 region has 14 residues. The CDR3 here is CASSYSVQGYEQYF. CDR3 DNA sequence: TGTGCCAGCAGTTACTCGGTACAGGGCTACGAGCAGTACTTC.

The table lists this clonotype with many counts. The chain employs TRBV12-3 or TRBV12-4 and TRBJ2-7; 8 bases are a match to TRBD1. V was clipped by 7 bases and J by 2 bases; unmatched bases: 4. The CDR3 has 13 residues. The CDR3: CASTPDRAYEQYF. CDR3 in DNA: TGTGCCAGCACCCCGGACAGGGCCTACGAGCAGTACTTC.

The chain recombines TRBV28 with TRBJ1-5, with 10 bases aligning to TRBD1. CDR3 size: 13 residues. Germline-derived CDR1 and CDR2 are MDHEN and SYDVKM. The J segment lost 6 bases and the V segment lost 10 bases, leaving 6 bases of the junction unmatched. In nucleotides, the CDR3 is TGTGCCATCGGTGGACAGGGGGTTCAGCCCCAGCATTTT. Amino acids: CAIGGQGVQPQHF. Drawing the rest from reference TRBV28 and TRBJ1-5, the complete variable domain is DVKVTQSSRYLVKRTGEKVFLECVQDMDHENMFWYRQDPGLGLRLIYFSYDVKMKEKGDIPEGYSVSREKKERFSLILESASTNQTSMYLCAIGGQGVQPQHFGDGTRLSIL.

This clonotype was detected only a few times. The chain carries TRBV20-1 and TRBJ2-7, with 12 bases fitting TRBD2. Germline V lookup: CDR1 DFQATT, CDR2 SNEGSKA (reference sequence). This CDR3 has 20 amino acids. The V gene end was trimmed by 4 bases and the J gene end by 2 bases; junction bases not matched to a gene: 21. CDR3 amino acids: CSAIRELAGGALSWTYEQYF. The DNA of the CDR3 is TGCAGTGCTATCAGGGAACTAGCGGGAGGAGCCCTCAGCTGGACCTACGAGCAGTACTTC.

This clonotype appeared a single time. The rearrangement links TRBV5-1 to TRBJ1-1; 7 bases fit TRBD1. V shed 3 bases and J 1 base; nucleotides not matched to a gene: 6. This CDR3 region has 15 residues. Germline V gives CDR1 SGHRS, CDR2 YFSETQ. The CDR3 reads CASSSQGGANTEAFF. Here the CDR3 DNA reads TGCGCCAGCAGCTCCCAGGGGGGGGCGAACACTGAAGCTTTCTTT.

The rearrangement joins TRBV3-1 to TRBJ2-1; TRBD2 matches at 8 bases. With V trimmed by 4 bases and J by 9 bases, 2 bases remained unmatched. The CDR3 covers 12 residues. Per germline, CDR1 LGHDT and CDR2 YNNKEL (reference sequence). CDR3 in DNA: TGTGCCAGCAGCCTTCGGGAGGGTGAGCAGTTCTTC. This encodes CASSLREGEQFF.

This clonotype was detected ten times or more. This sequence joins TRBV5-5 and TRBJ2-5; 11 bases are a match to TRBD1. CDR3 length: 16 amino acids. V lost 4 bases to trimming and J lost 6 bases; unmatched junction nucleotides: 11. Germline assignment: CDR1 SGHKS and CDR2 YYEKEE (reference sequence). CDR3 in amino acids: CASSLTPGTGGKTQYF. The DNA for the CDR3 is TGTGCCAGCAGCCTCACCCCCGGGACAGGGGGGAAGACCCAGTACTTC.

The chain links TRBV5-1 to TRBJ2-7, with 7 bases aligning to TRBD1. Germline V gene data show CDR1 as SGHRS and CDR2 as YFSETQ. V gave up 7 bases and J gave up 0 bases; unmatched junction bases: 4. This CDR3 is built from 13 residues. This chain's CDR3 is CASRQGSSYEQYF. Written as DNA, the CDR3 is TGCGCCAGCCGACAGGGTTCCTCCTACGAGCAGTACTTC.

CDR3 sequence (DNA): TGTGCCAGCAGCTTAGTTGGTGGCGGGGCCCTAGGCACAGATACGCAGTATTTT. Translated: CASSLVGGGALGTDTQYF. The chain couples TRBV11-2 to TRBJ2-3; D perhaps matches TRBD2 (6 bases). Per germline, CDR1 SGHAT and CDR2 FQNNGV. This CDR3 has 18 residues. V was cut by 1 base and J by 1 base, with 18 bases left in between.

This rearrangement joins TRBV12-3 or TRBV12-4 to TRBJ2-1; 7 bases fit TRBD2. The J segment lost 4 bases and the V segment lost 7 bases, leaving 13 bases of the junction unmatched. The CDR3 is made up of 16 amino acids. This chain's CDR3 is CASTPFGRNLYNEQFF. CDR3 DNA: TGTGCCAGCACCCCCTTCGGGAGGAACCTTTACAATGAGCAGTTCTTC.

The gene calls are TRBV18 and TRBJ1-1; 9 nucleotides match TRBD1. J was trimmed by 9 bases and V by 4 bases; bases with no gene match: 3. Germline CDR1 reads KGHSH; CDR2 reads LQKENI. The CDR3 covers 12 residues. Here the CDR3 reads CASSLGQGQAFF. CDR3 in DNA: TGTGCCAGCTCACTGGGACAGGGACAAGCTTTCTTT. Filled out from reference TRBV18 and TRBJ1-1, the complete variable domain reads NAGVMQNPRHLVRRRGQEARLRCSPMKGHSHVYWYRQLPEEGLKFMVYLQKENIIDESGMPKERFSAEFPKEGPSILRIQQVVRGDSAAYFCASSLGQGQAFFGQGTRLTVV.

CDR3 DNA sequence: TGTGCCAGCTCAGCGACAGGGGAGAACACTGAAGCTTTCTTT. This encodes CASSATGENTEAFF. The chain has TRBV18 and TRBJ1-1; 8 nucleotides agree with TRBD1. This CDR3 is 14 amino acids long. CDR1 is KGHSH and CDR2 is LQKENI in the germline V gene. After removal of 5 bases from V and 1 base from J, the junction contained 3 bases not matched to a gene.

This clonotype was seen more than once but under ten times. The chain has TRBV11-2 and TRBJ2-7; D is perhaps TRBD1 (5 bases). From germline, CDR1 is SGHAT and CDR2 FQNNGV. Deletions cut 5 bases from V and 5 bases from J, with 16 bases between. The CDR3 sequence is 14 residues long. CDR3 nucleotides: TGTGCCAGCAGCCCCAGGGTGAATACTGACGAGCAGTACTTC. This gives the protein CASSPRVNTDEQYF.

The rearrangement links TRBV30 to TRBJ2-7, with D possibly TRBD2 on 6 matching bases. The length of the CDR3 is 13 residues. Trimming shortened V by 3 bases and J by 0 bases, and 9 bases separated the two germline ends. Germline assignment: CDR1 GTSNPN and CDR2 SVGIG (reference sequence). The CDR3 nucleotides are TGTGCCTGGAGCTCGGGAGTCTCCTACGAGCAGTACTTC. As protein: CAWSSGVSYEQYF.

The chain joins TRBV6-5 to TRBJ2-7, with no clear D. Germline V gives CDR1 MNHEY, CDR2 SVGAGI. The CDR3 loop spans 12 amino acids. V lost 5 bases and J 0 bases, leaving 5 bases between the germline ends. The chain's CDR3 is CASSKNSYEQYF. The CDR3 nucleotides read TGTGCCAGCAGTAAAAACTCCTACGAGCAGTACTTC.

V gene TRBV7-9 combines with J gene TRBJ2-1; D is undetermined. With 4 bases removed from V and 6 bases from J, the gap between germline ends came to 13 bases. Germline V gene lookup returns CDR1 SEHNR and CDR2 FQNEAQ (reference sequence). The CDR3 length is 14 residues. CDR3 DNA sequence: TGTGCCAGCAGCTACAGACCCAAGCCCAATGAGCAGTTCTTC. Protein product: CASSYRPKPNEQFF.

This chain connects TRBV7-2 to TRBJ2-5; 10 nucleotides match TRBD1. Trimming at V came to 5 bases and at J to 7 bases, leaving 7 bases not matched to a gene. Germline V gives CDR1 SGHTA, CDR2 FQGNSA. This CDR3 has 14 amino acids. The CDR3 here is CASSEGQGSATQYF. CDR3 DNA: TGTGCCAGCAGCGAGGGACAGGGGAGTGCGACCCAGTACTTC.

The gene calls are TRBV28 and TRBJ1-1; D is perhaps TRBD1 (5 bases). The CDR3 sequence is 17 residues long. V dropped 7 bases and J dropped 1 base, with 22 bases sitting between them. The germline V gene encodes CDR1 MDHEN and CDR2 SYDVKM. The CDR3 DNA reads as TGTGCCAGCAACCCCATTCAGGGTATTGGGAAGAACACTGAAGCTTTCTTT. This encodes CASNPIQGIGKNTEAFF. The variable domain in full, completed from reference TRBV28 and TRBJ1-1, reads DVKVTQSSRYLVKRTGEKVFLECVQDMDHENMFWYRQDPGLGLRLIYFSYDVKMKEKGDIPEGYSVSREKKERFSLILESASTNQTSMYLCASNPIQGIGKNTEAFFGQGTRLTVV.

The genes are TRBV20-1 and TRBJ2-1; possible D gene TRBD2, 5 bases. The germline V and J ends were trimmed by 2 bases and 9 bases, with 8 bases remaining between them. The CDR3 contains 11 residues. Germline-derived CDR1 and CDR2 are DFQATT and SNEGSKA (reference sequence). The CDR3 reads CSARRAGEQFF. The CDR3, as DNA: TGCAGTGCTAGAAGGGCGGGTGAGCAGTTCTTC.

The chain couples TRBV7-8 to TRBJ2-3, with a possible D match to TRBD1 (5 bases). From germline, CDR1 is SGHVS and CDR2 FQNEAQ. Trimming took off 0 bases at V and 0 bases at J, with 7 bases between the two ends. This CDR3 has 15 amino acids. As DNA, the CDR3 is TGTGCCAGCAGCTTAGCCCAGGGTAGCACAGATACGCAGTATTTT. As protein: CASSLAQGSTDTQYF.

This chain connects TRBV6-2 or TRBV6-3 to TRBJ2-3; a possible D gene is TRBD2 (10 bases). V was clipped by 5 bases and J by 14 bases, with 20 bases between them. The CDR3 is made up of 13 amino acids. Germline V gene data show CDR1 as MNHEY and CDR2 as SVGEGT. The CDR3 loop is CASSMTGGLAPYF. CDR3 nucleotides: TGTGCCAGCAGTATGACAGGGGGACTAGCGCCGTATTTT.